This TCR beta chain is from a study of T cells expressing NK-cell markers. Study-level information: The authors derived TCR beta repertoires from sorted CD3+CD56+NKG2C+, CD3+CD56+NKG2C- and CD3+CD56-NKG2C+ T cells. Seropositivity for HCMV was found in seven of the eight sequenced donors, with one seronegative. Findings and caveats of the study: The CD3+CD56-NKG2C+ fraction was also led by these clonotypes in several donors. Of CD8+ T cells, about 1.0-8% belonged to dominant NKG2C+ clonotypes in 5 to 7 donors.

As for this clonotype: Its matching antigen is unknown.

CDR1 is SGHAT and CDR2 is FQNNGV in the germline V gene. The CDR3 has 16 residues. TCRdb re-called the 5' RACE reads and gives one entry per CDR3 protein, without DNA. The sample table sets out roughly 350,000 distinct CDR3 sequences. The rearrangement links TRBV11-2 to TRBJ2-2; TCRdb returns TRBD1, unconfirmable since there is no DNA. The sequencing input was blood T cells: a sorted CD56 or NKG2C T cell subset, CD4+ or CD8+ T cells, or bulk PBMC T cells (not recorded which). This clonotype was obtained from a man aged 18-75 years in good health. CDR3 sequence reads: CASSTPGQTYTGELFF.